Shown below are 6 T cell receptor beta chains from a single sample sequenced in a study of blood T cell repertoires in COVID-19. TCRdb keeps only in-frame clones here, not all; method: immunoSEQ multiplex PCR. Of 350,000 to 500,000 clones listed, about 90% are singletons. Sequencing was carried out using peripheral blood. These receptor sequences come from a young man with COVID-19, enrolled during active disease.

A few counts support this clone. The V call is TRBV6-5, the J call TRBJ1-2; weak D call: TRBD1 (5 bases). Germline assignment: CDR1 MNHEY and CDR2 SVGAGI. V was trimmed by 7 bases and J by 7 bases, leaving 13 bases between them. The CDR3 covers 12 residues. CDR3: CASMGGQSGYTF. CDR3 sequence (DNA): TGTGCCAGCATGGGCGGACAATCTGGCTACACCTTC.

The rearrangement uses TRBV24-1 and TRBJ1-2, with TRBD1 identical over 10 bases. V trimming: 3 bases; J trimming: 8 bases; junction bases outside the gene matches: 8. CDR3 size: 15 residues. Germline lookup yields CDR1 KGHDR and CDR2 SFDVKD. DNA for the CDR3: TGTGCCACCAGTGATCCCGGGACAGGGGAGCAGGGCTACACCTTC. Its translation: CATSDPGTGEQGYTF.

V gene TRBV28 combines with J gene TRBJ1-3, with no clear D. Trimming removed 5 bases from V and 4 bases from J, with 15 bases in between. CDR1 MDHEN and CDR2 SYDVKM come from the germline V gene. The CDR3 is 15 residues long. The CDR3 DNA reads as TGTGCCAGCAGTCCTTCTTGGGCGTCGGGAAACACCATATATTTT. This codes for CASSPSWASGNTIYF.

The V gene is TRBV2, the J gene TRBJ2-4; D is undetermined. Trimming cost V 5 bases and J 1 base, with 9 bases left between them. Per germline, CDR1 SNHLY and CDR2 FYNNEI. There are 14 residues in the CDR3. The CDR3 nucleotides are TGTGCCAGCAGTCTTACCGAGGCCAAAAACATTCAGTACTTC. Translation gives CASSLTEAKNIQYF.

The chain employs TRBV24-1 and TRBJ1-2; D unclear. Trimming shortened V by 5 bases and J by 4 bases, and 13 bases separated the two germline ends. Germline V CDR1 and CDR2: KGHDR, SFDVKD. This CDR3 has 14 residues. The CDR3: CATSASEQTYGYTF. CDR3 DNA: TGTGCCACCAGTGCTTCGGAGCAGACCTATGGCTACACCTTC.

This clone was observed a single time. The chain combines TRBV6-5 with TRBJ2-1; D is unclear. The length of the CDR3 is 15 residues. Germline loops: CDR1 MNHEY, CDR2 SVGAGI. V lost 6 bases and J lost 0, with 12 bases in between. For the CDR3, the DNA is TGTGCCAGCAGCTATGACTCGGCCTCCTACAATGAGCAGTTCTTC. It yields the protein CASSYDSASYNEQFF.